Listed here are 27 T cell receptor beta chains from one sample, sequenced in a study of PD-1 blockade in classical Hodgkin lymphoma (dated by TCRdb to 2018 to 2020). Taken with the paper, the label for time point translates to: cycle 1 day 1 (C1D1), immediately before nivolumab initiation. Every trial patient had relapsed following autologous stem cell transplantation, and prior brentuximab vedotin exposure was what differed among cohorts A, B and C. CD4+ T cells were purified from thawed PBMCs by magnetic negative selection with a Miltenyi CD4+ T cell isolation kit. The library was built by means of the immunoSEQ multiplex PCR assay. TCRdb re-hosts the immuneACCESS table, in-frame sequences only. Its copies lack some clones; in the studies checked, an unresolved V gene accounts for under half of them, and the cause for the rest is not known. Here the sample has approximately 8,800 clones; 84% occur a single time. 9.5% to 13% of the sample is taken by the ten largest.

The sample consisted of CD4+ T cells from blood, taken at baseline. The receptors were sampled from a human donor with classical Hodgkin lymphoma.

In this sample, this clone turned up once. This sequence joins TRBV6-5 and TRBJ1-1; 8 bases line up with TRBD1. CDR3 length equals 14 residues. V gave up 6 bases and J gave up 2 bases; unmatched junction bases: 5. Germline V lookup: CDR1 MNHEY, CDR2 SVGAGI. The CDR3 here is CASRPTGGNTEAFF. CDR3 bases: TGTGCCAGCAGACCCACAGGGGGTAACACTGAAGCTTTCTTT.

The genes are TRBV6-1 and TRBJ2-2; 10 bases are shared with TRBD2. The trim removed 7 bases at V and 4 bases at J, leaving 6 bases unmatched. CDR1 is MNHNS and CDR2 is SASEGT in the germline V gene. The CDR3 spans 15 residues. The CDR3 is CASTLGLAVTGELFF. CDR3 DNA sequence: TGTGCCAGCACCTTAGGACTAGCGGTCACCGGGGAGCTGTTTTTT.

The V call is TRBV7-8, the J call TRBJ1-2, with D possibly TRBD1 on 6 matching bases. Germline assignment: CDR1 SGHVS and CDR2 FQNEAQ. Deletions cut 5 bases from V and 7 bases from J, with 14 bases between. The CDR3 has 13 amino acids. CDR3 residues: CASSVLGATGYTF. DNA of the CDR3: TGTGCCAGCAGCGTACTGGGGGCGACTGGCTACACCTTC.

This clone showed up just a few times. Other DNA variants within this sample encode the same CDR3. The CDR3 sequence: CAISKGQDYEQYF. The CDR3 nucleotides read TGTGCCATCTCCAAGGGACAGGACTACGAGCAGTACTTC. V gene TRBV10-3 combines with J gene TRBJ2-7; 8 bases line up with TRBD1. This CDR3 region has 13 residues. J gave up 3 bases and V 8 bases, and 6 bases lay outside the gene matches. Germline V gene data show CDR1 as ENHRY and CDR2 as SYGVKD.

This rearrangement joins TRBV20-1 to TRBJ2-2; no clear D gene. The CDR3 spans 10 residues. The V gene's germline CDR1 is DFQATT and CDR2 SNEGSKA (reference sequence). V was shortened by 5 bases and J by 9 bases, with 7 bases between the two germline ends. CDR3 DNA sequence: TGCAGTGCTGTGGGTCGGGAGCTGTTTTTT. It specifies CSAVGRELFF.

The chain employs TRBV16 and TRBJ1-1; D not certain. V lost 4 bases, J lost 3 bases, and 12 bases lay in between. The CDR3 totals 14 residues. Germline CDR1 is KGHSY and CDR2 is FQNENV. The CDR3 sequence is CASSLRYADTEAFF. CDR3 in DNA: TGTGCCAGCAGCCTGAGATACGCGGACACTGAAGCTTTCTTT.

The chain links TRBV5-1 to TRBJ1-1; TRBD1 is a possible D gene (6 bases). Germline CDR1 and CDR2: SGHRS and YFSETQ. The CDR3 is 14 residues long. V lost 0 bases to trimming and J lost 7 bases, with 13 bases between them. The CDR3 nucleotides read TGCGCCAGCAGCTTGGGGAGGGGGAATGTTGAAGCTTTCTTT. This translates into CASSLGRGNVEAFF. Based on the CDR3 plus reference TRBV5-1 and TRBJ1-1, the full variable domain is KAGVTQTPRYLIKTRGQQVTLSCSPISGHRSVSWYQQTPGQGLQFLFEYFSETQRNKGNFPGRFSGRQFSNSRSEMNVSTLELGDSALYLCASSLGRGNVEAFFGQGTRLTVV.

The gene calls are TRBV14 and TRBJ2-5; TRBD1 aligns across 11 bases. Per the germline V gene, CDR1 is SGHDN and CDR2 is FVKESK. This CDR3 spans 15 amino acids. Trimming removed 2 bases from V and 5 bases from J; junction bases left unmatched: 4. The CDR3 region has the DNA TGTGCCAGCAGCCAACGGACAGGGGGCGTTGAGACCCAGTACTTC. Residues: CASSQRTGGVETQYF.

V gene TRBV27 combines with J gene TRBJ1-2; no reliable D call. This CDR3 is built from 15 residues. The germline CDR1 and CDR2 sequences are MNHEY and SMNVEV (reference sequence). Trimming pared 2 bases from V and 1 base from J, leaving 11 bases between. The CDR3 sequence is CASSLTSSVNYGYTF. The CDR3 coding sequence is TGTGCCAGCAGTTTAACGTCTTCAGTTAACTATGGCTACACCTTC.

This clone occurred once. CDR3 sequence: CASSLGAPKGYTF. In DNA form, the CDR3 reads TGTGCCAGCAGTCTGGGGGCCCCCAAGGGCTACACCTTC. The J gene is TRBJ1-2, the V gene TRBV5-4; tentatively, D is TRBD1 (6 bases). This CDR3 contains 13 residues. Germline-derived CDR1 and CDR2 are SGHNT and YYREEE (reference sequence). V was clipped by 5 bases and J by 8 bases, with 16 bases between them.

V is TRBV27 and J is TRBJ2-7, with no clear D. The CDR3 is 13 amino acids. CDR1 and CDR2 from the germline V gene are MNHEY and SMNVEV (reference sequence). The V end was cut by 6 bases, the J end by 4 bases, with 13 bases between. The CDR3 DNA sequence: TGTGCCAGCAGCCTCAGAGAGACTTACGAGCAGTACTTC. This sequence encodes CASSLRETYEQYF.

This clone was counted only a few times. This chain connects TRBV6-1 to TRBJ2-1; TRBD2 matches at 8 bases. Losses at the gene ends were 7 bases for V and 2 bases for J; bases not matched to a gene: 7. Germline V gene sequence: CDR1 MNHNS, CDR2 SASEGT. This CDR3 is built from 15 residues. CDR3 region: CASIQRESPYNEQFF. Written as DNA, the CDR3 is TGTGCCAGCATACAGCGGGAGTCCCCCTACAATGAGCAGTTCTTC.

The V gene is TRBV28, the J gene TRBJ1-3, with D unresolved. V was pared by 6 bases and J by 4 bases, with 10 bases between. The CDR3 loop spans 13 amino acids. Germline CDR1 and CDR2: MDHEN and SYDVKM. The CDR3 DNA is TGTGCCAGCAGCCGCTTTACCGGAAACACCATATATTTT. Amino acids: CASSRFTGNTIYF.

The chain has TRBV18 and TRBJ1-2; 7 bases align to TRBD1. Germline-derived CDR1 and CDR2 are KGHSH and LQKENI. CDR3 length: 16 residues. Trimming removed 0 bases from V and 1 base from J; junction bases left unmatched: 5. The CDR3 reads CASSPPGQRVNYGYTF. DNA of the CDR3: TGTGCCAGCTCACCACCGGGACAGAGAGTTAACTATGGCTACACCTTC.

This sequence joins TRBV5-5 and TRBJ2-7; a possible D gene is TRBD1 (6 bases). The length of the CDR3 is 14 residues. Germline CDR1 SGHKS, CDR2 YYEKEE (reference sequence). V was trimmed by 1 base and J by 1 base, leaving 9 bases between them. The DNA for the CDR3 is TGTGCCAGCAGCTTGTCGGGACAATCCTACGAGCAGTACTTC. Translated, it gives CASSLSGQSYEQYF.

J is TRBJ2-1 and V is TRBV6-1; TRBD2 agrees at 13 bases. The CDR3 runs to 15 residues. The V segment lost 5 bases and the J segment 5 bases; nucleotides outside the gene matches: 3. The V gene's germline CDR1 is MNHNS and CDR2 SASEGT. The CDR3 DNA sequence: TGTGCCAGCAGTCAAGGGACTAGCGGGGACAATGAGCAGTTCTTC. Translating gives CASSQGTSGDNEQFF.

This chain uses TRBV6-6 with TRBJ2-1; possibly TRBD2 for D (5 bases). The CDR3 spans 14 residues. The germline V and J ends were trimmed by 7 bases and 5 bases, with 15 bases remaining between them. The germline gives CDR1 MNHNY, CDR2 SVGAGI (reference sequence). The CDR3 DNA sequence: TGTGCCAGCAAACCAGAGACGAGGGACAATGAGCAGTTCTTC. Its translation is CASKPETRDNEQFF.

In DNA form, the CDR3 reads TGCGCCAGCAGCTATTCGGGGAGCGGGCAGGGGAATTTTTACGAGCAGTACTTC. Its translation is CASSYSGSGQGNFYEQYF. The V call is TRBV5-1, the J call TRBJ2-7; tentatively, D is TRBD1 or TRBD2 (6 bases each). The CDR3 extends over 18 amino acids. Trimming left V 3 bases short and J 4 bases short, with 26 bases between. Germline-derived CDR1 and CDR2 are SGHRS and YFSETQ.

V usage is TRBV29-1 and J usage is TRBJ2-7, with 7 positions matching TRBD1. This CDR3 spans 15 amino acids. Unmatched junction bases numbered 12, after V lost 4 bases and J lost 3 bases. From germline, CDR1 is SQVTM and CDR2 ANQGSEA. The CDR3 DNA sequence: TGCAGCGTTGTCTTCGACAGGGTAAGAGTCTACGAGCAGTACTTC. This codes for CSVVFDRVRVYEQYF.

V gene TRBV6-5 combines with J gene TRBJ1-3, with D possibly matching TRBD1 (5 bases). Germline CDR1 MNHEY, CDR2 SVGAGI. Trimming cost V 5 bases and J 0 bases, with 8 bases left between them. The CDR3 covers 14 residues. DNA for the CDR3: TGTGCCAGCAGTCAGGGTTTCTCTGGAAACACCATATATTTT. Translating gives CASSQGFSGNTIYF.

In this sample, this clone turned up once. V gene TRBV5-1 combines with J gene TRBJ2-7, with 13 positions matching TRBD2. The germline gives CDR1 SGHRS, CDR2 YFSETQ. Losses at the gene ends were 2 bases for V and 2 bases for J; bases not matched to a gene: 10. The CDR3 has 18 residues. The CDR3 here is CASSFGLAGVNMPYEQYF. Written as DNA, the CDR3 is TGCGCCAGCAGCTTCGGACTAGCGGGAGTGAACATGCCCTACGAGCAGTACTTC. The variable domain in full, with the rest retrieved from reference TRBV5-1 and TRBJ2-7, is KAGVTQTPRYLIKTRGQQVTLSCSPISGHRSVSWYQQTPGQGLQFLFEYFSETQRNKGNFPGRFSGRQFSNSRSEMNVSTLELGDSALYLCASSFGLAGVNMPYEQYFGPGTRLTVT.

This chain connects TRBV19 to TRBJ1-6; no firm D call. Trimming took 3 bases from V and 7 from J, leaving 4 bases between them. There are 12 residues in the CDR3. Germline loops: CDR1 LNHDA, CDR2 SQIVND (reference sequence). The CDR3 here is CASSIGNSPLHF. Here the CDR3 DNA reads TGTGCCAGTAGTATTGGGAATTCACCCCTCCACTTT.

The chain is built from TRBV5-4 and TRBJ2-5; D possibly corresponds to TRBD1 (6 bases). CDR1 is SGHNT and CDR2 is YYREEE in the germline V gene (reference sequence). This CDR3 region has 14 residues. V was clipped by 3 bases and J by 2 bases, with 11 bases between them. For the CDR3, the DNA is TGTGCCAGCAGCTCCAACAGGGAGCAAGAGACCCAGTACTTC. It translates to CASSSNREQETQYF. The entire variable domain, with the rest obtained from reference TRBV5-4 and TRBJ2-5, is as follows: ETGVTQSPTHLIKTRGQQVTLRCSSQSGHNTVSWYQQALGQGPQFIFQYYREEENGRGNFPPRFSGLQFPNYSSELNVNALELDDSALYLCASSSNREQETQYFGPGTRLLVL.

Regarding this clone: The junction departs from the called germline gene at one end, perhaps through a read error. V and J are TRBV18 and TRBJ1-2; tentative D call: TRBD1 (6 bases). Germline V gene data show CDR1 as KGHSH and CDR2 as LQKENI. The CDR3 length is 15 residues. The CDR3 DNA sequence: TGTGCCAGCTCACTCCACGCAGGGGCAGACTATGGCCACACCTTC. Translating gives CASSLHAGADYGHTF.

This rearrangement joins TRBV19 to TRBJ1-2; weak D call: TRBD1 (6 bases). Germline V gene data show CDR1 as LNHDA and CDR2 as SQIVND (reference sequence). The V gene lost 2 bases and the J gene lost 4 bases, with 11 bases spanning the gap. The CDR3 is 14 residues long. CDR3 coding DNA: TGTGCCAGTAGTATACACAGGGTTTCCTATGGCTACACCTTC. Translation: CASSIHRVSYGYTF.

The rearrangement joins TRBV28 to TRBJ1-5, with D unresolved. Germline CDR1 and CDR2: MDHEN and SYDVKM. Trimming took off 6 bases at V and 1 base at J, with 22 bases between the two ends. The CDR3 runs 18 residues. The CDR3 region is CASRPSLLGRRSNQPQHF. For the CDR3, the DNA is TGTGCCAGCAGGCCCTCCCTCTTGGGCCGAAGGAGCAATCAGCCCCAGCATTTT. Supplemented by reference TRBV28 and TRBJ1-5, the full variable domain reads DVKVTQSSRYLVKRTGEKVFLECVQDMDHENMFWYRQDPGLGLRLIYFSYDVKMKEKGDIPEGYSVSREKKERFSLILESASTNQTSMYLCASRPSLLGRRSNQPQHFGDGTRLSIL.

The chain carries TRBV2 and TRBJ1-1; D call uncertain. Germline CDR1 SNHLY, CDR2 FYNNEI. V was pared by 3 bases and J by 10 bases, with 12 bases between. The CDR3 is 12 residues long. The CDR3 loop reads CASSDHTPVAFF. In DNA form, the CDR3 reads TGTGCCAGCAGTGACCACACCCCCGTAGCTTTCTTT.